The entry below gives a single T cell receptor beta chain sequence along with its context. This record belongs to a study of cytomegalovirus exposure and HLA in healthy donors. Trimming cost V 4 bases and J 2 bases; bases outside gene matches: 2. The length of the CDR3 is 14 residues. Germline loops: CDR1 SGHTA, CDR2 FQGNSA. The table came from immunoSEQ multiplex PCR; TCRdb's copy has only in-frame clones and leaves some out. Altogether 250,000 to 400,000 clones are present, approximately 88% being singletons, with the ten largest covering approximately 0.95%. Separate from the approximately 720-subject first cohort was the roughly 130-subject validation cohort, to which the donors belonged.

Specimen: PBMCs. The V and J genes are TRBV7-2 and TRBJ1-5; 7 nucleotides match TRBD1. The sequence came from a man aged 25-40 years in good health and CMV-seronegative. CDR3 nucleotides: TGTGCCAGCAGCTCCGGACAGGGCAATCAGCCCCAGCATTTT. It is translated as CASSSGQGNQPQHF. The full variable domain, in which reference TRBV7-2 and TRBJ1-5 provide the parts outside the CDR3, is GAGVSQSPSNKVTEKGKDVELRCDPISGHTALYWYRQSLGQGLEFLIYFQGNSAPDKSGLPSDRFSAERTGGSVSTLTIQRTQQEDSAVYLCASSSGQGNQPQHFGDGTRLSIL.